A selection of T cell receptor beta chains follows, all from one sample in a study of human T cells and chemical hapten exposure. TCRdb processed the RACE reads anew with MiXCR; each CDR3 protein has one entry. The sample carries about 57,000 distinct CDR3 sequences, 9.3% recorded once. Sequencing was performed on whole blood, taken in connection with sensitization to the hapten diphenylcyclopropenone (DPC). Receptors were obtained from a woman aged 40 to 50 with alopecia areata. Some clones in this sample may be carry-over from other donors' samples. Each CDR3 is given with its conserved first and last residue. The order of the fields is clone size, J gene, D gene, V gene, CDR3 protein, CDR3 DNA. The D gene is left open where the match is weak. Clone size is not always given. Where it is, it says once, few, many or a class for expanded clones.

size: many
J: TRBJ2-1
D: -
V: TRBV11-1
CDR3: CASSLLGGARKGGEQFF
DNA: TGTGCCAGCAGCTTACTCGGCGGCGCAAGGAAAGGGGGGGAGCAGTTCTTC

size: many
J: TRBJ2-7
D: -
V: TRBV6-5
CDR3: CASRSKAVSYEQYF
DNA: TGTGCCAGCAGAAGTAAAGCGGTATCCTACGAGCAGTACTTC

size: few
J: TRBJ2-7
D: -
V: TRBV28
CDR3: CASMSPGISYEQYF
DNA: TGTGCCAGCATGTCCCCTGGGATCTCCTACGAGCAGTACTTC

size: many
J: TRBJ1-2
D: -
V: TRBV5-1
CDR3: CASSFGQVYGYTF
DNA: TGCGCCAGCAGCTTCGGACAAGTCTATGGCTACACCTTC

size: many
J: TRBJ2-5
D: -
V: TRBV4-2
CDR3: CASSTPGVQETQYF
DNA: TGTGCCAGCAGCACCCCGGGGGTCCAAGAGACCCAGTACTTC

size: -
J: TRBJ1-1
D: TRBD1
V: TRBV20-1
CDR3: CSARRTGNPFLMNTEAFF
DNA: TGCAGTGCTCGCCGGACAGGTAACCCCTTCCTTATGAACACTGAAGCTTTCTTT

size: many
J: TRBJ2-5
D: -
V: TRBV7-2
CDR3: CASSLIETQYF
DNA: TGTGCCAGCAGCTTAATCGAGACCCAGTACTTC

size: many
J: TRBJ2-2
D: -
V: TRBV28
CDR3: CASTHLGKDTGELFF
DNA: TGTGCCAGCACCCATTTGGGGAAAGACACCGGGGAGCTGTTTTTT

size: many
J: TRBJ2-3
D: -
V: TRBV5-5
CDR3: CASSLEGSDTQYF
DNA: TGTGCCAGCAGCTTGGAAGGGTCAGATACGCAGTATTTT

size: few
J: TRBJ2-3
D: TRBD2
V: TRBV7-2
CDR3: CASRPSGSSTDTQYF
DNA: TGTGCCAGCAGGCCTAGCGGGTCTAGCACAGATACGCAGTATTTT

size: -
J: TRBJ2-4
D: -
V: TRBV2
CDR3: CASSYQTGLAKNIQYF
DNA: TGTGCCAGCAGTTACCAGACAGGACTAGCCAAAAACATTCAGTACTTC

size: many
J: TRBJ1-4
D: -
V: TRBV10-3
CDR3: CAISERSNEKLFF
DNA: TGTGCCATCAGTGAACGATCTAATGAAAAACTGTTTTTT

size: few
J: TRBJ2-3
D: -
V: TRBV28
CDR3: CASSFGGQSTDTQYF
DNA: TGTGCCAGCAGTTTCGGGGGACAGTCGACAGATACGCAGTATTTT

size: many
J: TRBJ2-5
D: -
V: TRBV24-1
CDR3: CATSSSGTQETQYF
DNA: TGTGCCACCTCCAGCTCCGGGACCCAAGAGACCCAGTACTTC

size: once
J: TRBJ2-5
D: -
V: TRBV20-1
CDR3: CSARVGETQYF
DNA: TGCAGTGCTAGAGTAGGAGAGACCCAGTACTTC

size: many
J: TRBJ2-1
D: TRBD2
V: TRBV4-3
CDR3: CASSQETSGGINEQFF
DNA: TGCGCCAGCAGCCAAGAAACTAGCGGGGGGATCAATGAGCAGTTCTTC

size: -
J: TRBJ2-7
D: -
V: TRBV20-1
CDR3: CSAYAPTSNEQYF
DNA: TGCAGTGCTTACGCCCCTACCTCCAACGAGCAGTACTTC